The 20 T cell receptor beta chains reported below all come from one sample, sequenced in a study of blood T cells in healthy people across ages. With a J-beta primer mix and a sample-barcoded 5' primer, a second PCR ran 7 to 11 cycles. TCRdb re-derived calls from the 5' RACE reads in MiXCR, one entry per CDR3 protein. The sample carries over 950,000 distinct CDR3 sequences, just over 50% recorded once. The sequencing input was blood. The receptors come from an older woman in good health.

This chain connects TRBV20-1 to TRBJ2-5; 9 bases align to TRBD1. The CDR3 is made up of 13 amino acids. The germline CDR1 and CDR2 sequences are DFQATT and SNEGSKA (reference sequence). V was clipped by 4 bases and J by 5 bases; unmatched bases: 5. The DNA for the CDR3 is TGCAGTGCTACGGACAGGGGAGGCGAGACCCAGTACTTC. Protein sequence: CSATDRGGETQYF.

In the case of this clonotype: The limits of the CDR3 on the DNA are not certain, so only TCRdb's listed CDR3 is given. CDR3 amino acids: CASSLVGYGANSYEQCF. V and J are TRBV12-3 or TRBV12-4 and TRBJ2-7; the table's D call, TRBD1, was not checked against the DNA. Termini included, the CDR3 measures 17 amino acids.

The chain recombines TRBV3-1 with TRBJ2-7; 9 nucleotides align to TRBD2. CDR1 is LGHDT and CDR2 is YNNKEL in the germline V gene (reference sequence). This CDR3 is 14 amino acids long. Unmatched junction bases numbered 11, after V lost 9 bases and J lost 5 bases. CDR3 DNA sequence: TGTGCCAGTACTATAGCGGGAGACATCCACGAGCAGTACTTC. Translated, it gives CASTIAGDIHEQYF.

The CDR3 loop reads CASSISGTGFTDTQYF. CDR3 nucleotides: TGTGCCAGCAGTATATCCGGGACAGGGTTCACAGATACGCAGTATTTT. The chain employs TRBV2 and TRBJ2-3; 9 nucleotides line up with TRBD1. CDR1 and CDR2 (germline): SNHLY, FYNNEI. After removal of 5 bases from V and 2 bases from J, the junction contained 8 bases not matched to a gene. The CDR3 has 16 amino acids.

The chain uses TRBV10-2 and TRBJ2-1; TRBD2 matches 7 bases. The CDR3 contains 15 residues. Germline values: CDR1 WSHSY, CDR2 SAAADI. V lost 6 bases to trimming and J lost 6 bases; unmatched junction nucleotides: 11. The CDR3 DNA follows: TGCGCCAGCAGGGCAGGACTAGGGATTAGCAATGAGCAGTTCTTC. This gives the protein CASRAGLGISNEQFF.

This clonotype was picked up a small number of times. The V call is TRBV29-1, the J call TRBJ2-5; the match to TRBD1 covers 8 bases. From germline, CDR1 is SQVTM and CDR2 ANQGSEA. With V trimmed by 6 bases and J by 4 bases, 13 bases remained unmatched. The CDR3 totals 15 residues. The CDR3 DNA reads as TGCAGCGTGGACAGGGTGTTGAATATGGGAGAGACCCAGTACTTC. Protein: CSVDRVLNMGETQYF.

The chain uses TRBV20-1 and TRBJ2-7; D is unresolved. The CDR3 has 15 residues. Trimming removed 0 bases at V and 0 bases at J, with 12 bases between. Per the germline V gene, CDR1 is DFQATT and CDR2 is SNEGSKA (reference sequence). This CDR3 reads CSARDRRQSSYEQYF. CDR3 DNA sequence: TGCAGTGCTAGAGATAGGCGGCAGAGCTCCTACGAGCAGTACTTC.

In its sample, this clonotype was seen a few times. CDR3 DNA sequence: TGTGCCAGCAGTTTCCGTAGCGGGAGTGATACGCAGTATTTT. Translation gives CASSFRSGSDTQYF. The chain links TRBV9 to TRBJ2-3; 9 bases line up with TRBD2. The V gene's germline CDR1 is SGDLS and CDR2 YYNGEE. The V and J ends lost 5 bases and 6 bases, in that order; junction bases with no gene match: 7. The CDR3 covers 14 residues.

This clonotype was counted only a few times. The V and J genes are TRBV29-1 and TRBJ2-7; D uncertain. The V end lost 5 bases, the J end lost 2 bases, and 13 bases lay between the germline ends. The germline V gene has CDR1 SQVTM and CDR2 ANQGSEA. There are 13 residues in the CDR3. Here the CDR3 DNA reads TGCAGCGTTAGGACCGTTATTACCTACGAGCAGTACTTC. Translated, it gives CSVRTVITYEQYF.

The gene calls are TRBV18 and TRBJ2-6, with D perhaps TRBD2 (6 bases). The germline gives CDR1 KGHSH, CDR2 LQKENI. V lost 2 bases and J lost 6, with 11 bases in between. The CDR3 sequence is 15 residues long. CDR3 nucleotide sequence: TGTGCCAGCTCACCAGGGGGGAACGCGGCCAACGTCCTGACTTTC. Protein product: CASSPGGNAANVLTF.

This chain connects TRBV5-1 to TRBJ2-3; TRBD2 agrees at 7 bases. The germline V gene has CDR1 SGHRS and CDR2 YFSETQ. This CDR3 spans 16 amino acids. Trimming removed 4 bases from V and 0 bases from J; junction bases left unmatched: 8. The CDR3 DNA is TGCGCCAGCAGCGTGGGGGGGAGGCCTAGCACAGATACGCAGTATTTT. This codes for CASSVGGRPSTDTQYF.

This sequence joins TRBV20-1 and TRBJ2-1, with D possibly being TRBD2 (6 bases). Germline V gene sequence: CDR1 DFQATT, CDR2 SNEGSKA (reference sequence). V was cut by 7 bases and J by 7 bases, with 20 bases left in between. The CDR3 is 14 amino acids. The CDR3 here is CSVHSGLADNEQFF. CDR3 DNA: TGCAGTGTCCACAGCGGGCTAGCCGATAATGAGCAGTTCTTC.

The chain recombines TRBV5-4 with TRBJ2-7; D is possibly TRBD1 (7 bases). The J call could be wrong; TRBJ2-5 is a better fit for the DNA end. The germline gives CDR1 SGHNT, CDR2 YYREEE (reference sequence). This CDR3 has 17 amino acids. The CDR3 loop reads CASSPRRGVTVVETQYF. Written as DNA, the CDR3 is TGTGCCAGCAGCCCACGCAGGGGGGTGACAGTTGTGGAGACCCAGTACTTC.

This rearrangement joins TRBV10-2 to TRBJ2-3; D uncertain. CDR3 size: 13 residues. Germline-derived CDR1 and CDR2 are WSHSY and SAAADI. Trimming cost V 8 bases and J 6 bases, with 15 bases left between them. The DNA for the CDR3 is TGCGCCAGCTCCATCCGAATGGGGGATACGCAGTATTTT. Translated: CASSIRMGDTQYF.

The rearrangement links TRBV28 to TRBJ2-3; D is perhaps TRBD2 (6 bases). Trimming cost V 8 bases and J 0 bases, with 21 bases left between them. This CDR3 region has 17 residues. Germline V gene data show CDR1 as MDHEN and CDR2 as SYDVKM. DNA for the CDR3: TGTGCCAGCTATCACGTCCTCACCGGGACTAGCACAGATACGCAGTATTTT. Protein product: CASYHVLTGTSTDTQYF.

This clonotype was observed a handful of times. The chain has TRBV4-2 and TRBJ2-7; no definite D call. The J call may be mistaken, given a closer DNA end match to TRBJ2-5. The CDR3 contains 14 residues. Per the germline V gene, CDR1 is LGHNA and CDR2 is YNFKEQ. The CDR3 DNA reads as TGTGCCAGCAGCCAAAGGCCACAGAGAGAGACCCAGTACTTC. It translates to CASSQRPQRETQYF.

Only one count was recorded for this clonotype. In DNA form, the CDR3 reads TGTGCCAGCAGTGACGGCTCGTTTCAGCCCCAGCATTTT. This codes for CASSDGSFQPQHF. The J gene is TRBJ1-5, the V gene TRBV28; unclear D gene. Germline V gene data show CDR1 as MDHEN and CDR2 as SYDVKM. The CDR3 has 13 residues. Trimming removed 5 bases from V and 6 bases from J, with 11 bases in between.

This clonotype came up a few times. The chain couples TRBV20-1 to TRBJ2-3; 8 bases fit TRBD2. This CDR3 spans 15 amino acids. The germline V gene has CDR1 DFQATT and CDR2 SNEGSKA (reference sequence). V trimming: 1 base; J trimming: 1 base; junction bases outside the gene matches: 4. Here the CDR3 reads CSARVSGRGTDTQYF. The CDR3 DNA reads TGCAGTGCTAGAGTGAGCGGGAGAGGCACAGATACGCAGTATTTT.

The CDR3 is CASSLLGQGQETQYF. For the CDR3, the DNA is TGCGCCAGCAGCCTCCTCGGACAGGGGCAAGAGACCCAGTACTTC. J is TRBJ2-5 and V is TRBV5-1, with 9 bases matching TRBD1. Germline V gene sequence: CDR1 SGHRS, CDR2 YFSETQ. V trimming: 4 bases; J trimming: 2 bases; junction bases outside the gene matches: 6. This CDR3 has 15 amino acids. Using reference TRBV5-1 and TRBJ2-5 for the parts outside the CDR3, the full variable domain is KAGVTQTPRYLIKTRGQQVTLSCSPISGHRSVSWYQQTPGQGLQFLFEYFSETQRNKGNFPGRFSGRQFSNSRSEMNVSTLELGDSALYLCASSLLGQGQETQYFGPGTRLLVL.

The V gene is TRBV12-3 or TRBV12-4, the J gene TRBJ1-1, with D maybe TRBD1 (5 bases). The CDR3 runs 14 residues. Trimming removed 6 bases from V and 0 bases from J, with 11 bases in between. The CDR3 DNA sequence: TGTGCCAGCAGCTCCGGGACGATGAACACTGAAGCTTTCTTT. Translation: CASSSGTMNTEAFF.